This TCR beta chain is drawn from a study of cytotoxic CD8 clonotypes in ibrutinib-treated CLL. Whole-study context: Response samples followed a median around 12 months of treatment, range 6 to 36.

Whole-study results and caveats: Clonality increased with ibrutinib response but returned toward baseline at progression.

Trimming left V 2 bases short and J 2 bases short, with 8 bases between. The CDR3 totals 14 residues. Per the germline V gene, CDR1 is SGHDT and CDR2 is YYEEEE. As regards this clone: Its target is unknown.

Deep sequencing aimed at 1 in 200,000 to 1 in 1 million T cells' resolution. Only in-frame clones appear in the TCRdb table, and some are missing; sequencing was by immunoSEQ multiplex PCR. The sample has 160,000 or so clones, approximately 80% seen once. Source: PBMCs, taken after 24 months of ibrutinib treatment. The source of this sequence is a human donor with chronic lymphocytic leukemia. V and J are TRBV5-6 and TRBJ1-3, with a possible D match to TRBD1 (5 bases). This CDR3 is CASSFPGAGNTIYF. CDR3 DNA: TGTGCCAGCAGCTTCCCGGGGGCTGGAAACACCATATATTTT. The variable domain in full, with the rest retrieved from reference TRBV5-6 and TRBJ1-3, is DAGVTQSPTHLIKTRGQQVTLRCSPKSGHDTVSWYQQALGQGPQFIFQYYEEEERQRGNFPDRFSGHQFPNYSSELNVNALLLGDSALYLCASSFPGAGNTIYFGEGSWLTVV.